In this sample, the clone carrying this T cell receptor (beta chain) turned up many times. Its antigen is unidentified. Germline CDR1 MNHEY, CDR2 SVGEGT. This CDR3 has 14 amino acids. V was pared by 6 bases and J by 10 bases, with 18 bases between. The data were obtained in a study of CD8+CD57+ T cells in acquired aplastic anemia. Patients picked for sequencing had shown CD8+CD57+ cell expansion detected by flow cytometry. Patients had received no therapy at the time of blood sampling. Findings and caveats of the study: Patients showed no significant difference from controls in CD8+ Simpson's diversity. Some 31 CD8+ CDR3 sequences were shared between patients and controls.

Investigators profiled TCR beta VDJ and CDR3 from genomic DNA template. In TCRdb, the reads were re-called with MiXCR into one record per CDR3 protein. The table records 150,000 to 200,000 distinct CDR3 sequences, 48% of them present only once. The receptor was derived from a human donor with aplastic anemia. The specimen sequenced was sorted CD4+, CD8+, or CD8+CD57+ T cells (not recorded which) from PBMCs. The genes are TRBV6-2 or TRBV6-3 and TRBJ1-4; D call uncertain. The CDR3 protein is CASRPRHHVGKLFF. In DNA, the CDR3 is TGTGCCAGCAGGCCCCGACATCACGTCGGAAAACTGTTTTTT.